Described below is a single TCR beta chain sequence and its context. Its antigen is undetermined. This record comes from a study of identical twins. General study findings and limits: When twins shared out-of-frame alpha sequences, those sequences had excess low generation probability. With monozygotic twins, out-of-frame TCR alpha sharing exceeded what models estimated.

From the 5' RACE reads, TCRdb called clonotypes with MiXCR, one entry per CDR3 protein. The sample shows 400,000 to 550,000 distinct CDR3 sequences, 20% to 25% of them seen only once. The length of the CDR3 is 15 residues. In germline, CDR1 is WSHSY, CDR2 SAAADI. V trimming: 4 bases; J trimming: 2 bases; junction bases outside the gene matches: 5. This same sample was also taken into another study, of T cells expressing NK-cell markers. This second study says: An anti-gamma-delta TCR antibody restricted sorting to alpha-beta TCR T cells in several experiments.

The chain recombines TRBV10-2 with TRBJ2-1; the match to TRBD2 covers 7 bases. The clonotype was recovered from a young woman in good health. Sequenced sample: CD4+ T cells sorted from blood. CDR3 sequence: CASSGLAGPYNEQFF. The CDR3 bases are TGCGCCAGCAGTGGACTAGCTGGGCCCTACAATGAGCAGTTCTTC.